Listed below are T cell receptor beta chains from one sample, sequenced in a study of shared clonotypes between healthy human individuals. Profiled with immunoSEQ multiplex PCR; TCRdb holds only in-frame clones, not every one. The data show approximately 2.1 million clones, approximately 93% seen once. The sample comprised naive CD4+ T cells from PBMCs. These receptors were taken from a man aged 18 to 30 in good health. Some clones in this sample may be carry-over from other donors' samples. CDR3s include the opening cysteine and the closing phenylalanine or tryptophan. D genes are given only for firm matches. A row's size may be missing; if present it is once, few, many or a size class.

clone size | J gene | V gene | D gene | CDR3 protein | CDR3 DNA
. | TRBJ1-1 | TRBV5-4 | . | CASSLDGAGRAFF | TGTGCCAGCAGCTTGGACGGGGCCGGTAGGGCTTTCTTT
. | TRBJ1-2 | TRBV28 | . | CASSLKEGYTF | TGTGCCAGCAGTTTGAAGGAAGGCTACACCTTC
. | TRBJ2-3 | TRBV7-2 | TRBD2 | CASSLYGRVLDTQYF | TGTGCCAGCAGCTTATACGGGAGGGTTTTAGATACGCAGTATTTT
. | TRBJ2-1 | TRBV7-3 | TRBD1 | CASSNDRGLNEQFF | TGTGCCAGCAGCAACGACAGGGGGCTTAATGAGCAGTTCTTC
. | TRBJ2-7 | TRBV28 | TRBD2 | CATYQRDSYEQYF | TGTGCCACCTACCAGCGGGATTCCTACGAGCAGTACTTC
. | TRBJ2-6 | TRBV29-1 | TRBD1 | CSVVDRGLSGANVLTF | TGCAGCGTTGTGGACAGGGGGCTGTCTGGGGCCAACGTCCTGACTTTC
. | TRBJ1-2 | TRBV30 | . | CAWKANYGYTF | TGTGCCTGGAAGGCGAACTATGGCTACACCTTC
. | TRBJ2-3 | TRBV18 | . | CASSPPAGISTDTQYF | TGTGCCAGCTCACCACCGGCGGGAATCAGCACAGATACGCAGTATTTT
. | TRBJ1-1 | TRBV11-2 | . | CASSLTGRTEAFF | TGTGCCAGCAGCTTAACTGGTCGGACTGAAGCTTTCTTT
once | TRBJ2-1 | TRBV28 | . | CASSLGLSQFF | TGTGCCAGCAGTTTAGGGCTTTCACAGTTCTTC
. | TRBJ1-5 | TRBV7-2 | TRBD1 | CASSSQGGAGQPQHF | TGTGCCAGCAGCTCCCAGGGGGGCGCCGGTCAGCCCCAGCATTTT
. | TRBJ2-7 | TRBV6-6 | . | CASGTGAAGSYEQYF | TGTGCCAGCGGGACCGGAGCGGCGGGATCCTACGAGCAGTACTTC
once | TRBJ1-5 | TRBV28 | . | CASSLSLNSNQPQHF | TGTGCCAGCAGTTTAAGTCTGAATAGCAATCAGCCCCAGCATTTT
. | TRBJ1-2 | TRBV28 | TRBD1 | CASSPFSTGGYYGYTF | TGTGCCAGCAGTCCGTTCTCCACAGGGGGCTACTATGGCTACACCTTC
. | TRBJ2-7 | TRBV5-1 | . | CASSLGQNYEQYF | TGCGCCAGCAGCTTGGGCCAGAACTACGAGCAGTACTTC
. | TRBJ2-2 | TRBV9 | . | CASSARTENTGELFF | TGTGCCAGCAGCGCCAGGACGGAGAACACCGGGGAGCTGTTTTTT
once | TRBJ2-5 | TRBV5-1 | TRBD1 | CASSGGQAQETQYF | TGCGCCAGCAGCGGGGGACAGGCTCAAGAGACCCAGTACTTC
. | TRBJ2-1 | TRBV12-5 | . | CASGPSSSSYNEQFF | TGTGCTAGTGGCCCCTCTAGCAGCTCCTACAATGAGCAGTTCTTC
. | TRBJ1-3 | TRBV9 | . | CASSAEPWGNTIYF | TGTGCCAGCAGCGCAGAGCCTTGGGGAAACACCATATATTTT
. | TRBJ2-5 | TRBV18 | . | CASSPTDQETQYF | TGTGCCAGCTCACCGACAGACCAAGAGACCCAGTACTTC
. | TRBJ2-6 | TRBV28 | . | CASRYGGANVLTF | TGTGCCAGTAGGTACGGGGGGGCCAACGTCCTGACTTTC
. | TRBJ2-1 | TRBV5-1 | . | CASSFVPLAGTTYNEQFF | TGCGCCAGCAGCTTCGTCCCCTTGGCGGGAACGACCTACAATGAGCAGTTCTTC
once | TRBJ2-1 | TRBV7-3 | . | CASSSRDYLRGRGEQFF | TGTGCCAGCAGCTCCCGGGACTACTTACGGGGGCGGGGTGAGCAGTTCTTC
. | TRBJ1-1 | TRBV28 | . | CASRLTGDTEAFF | TGTGCCAGCAGGCTAACTGGGGACACTGAAGCTTTCTTT
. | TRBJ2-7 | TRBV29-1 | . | CSAGGGWDYEQYF | TGCAGCGCAGGAGGGGGGTGGGACTACGAGCAGTACTTC
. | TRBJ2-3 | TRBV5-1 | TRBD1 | CASSKLTGDTDTQYF | TGCGCCAGCAGCAAACTTACAGGGGACACAGATACGCAGTATTTT
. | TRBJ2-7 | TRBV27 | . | CASSLVRTQYEQYF | TGTGCCAGCAGTTTAGTGAGAACGCAATACGAGCAGTACTTC
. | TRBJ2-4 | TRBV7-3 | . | CASSPEPKELGKNIQYF | TGTGCCAGCAGCCCCGAGCCGAAGGAGTTAGGCAAAAACATTCAGTACTTC
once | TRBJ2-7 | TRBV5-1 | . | CASSLGRGNDEQYF | TGCGCCAGCAGCTTAGGACGGGGAAACGACGAGCAGTACTTC